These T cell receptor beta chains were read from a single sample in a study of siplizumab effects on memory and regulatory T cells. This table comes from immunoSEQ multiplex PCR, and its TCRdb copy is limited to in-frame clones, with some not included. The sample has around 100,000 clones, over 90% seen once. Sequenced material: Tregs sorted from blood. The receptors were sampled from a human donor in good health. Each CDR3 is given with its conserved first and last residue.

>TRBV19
CASSPRGSNSPLHF
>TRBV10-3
CAISGTANTGELFF
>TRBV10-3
CAIRGRTSGGPYEQYF
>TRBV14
CASSQGPWDLLFF
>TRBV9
CASSSDRGTGELFF
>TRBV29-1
CSVRGHSYEQYF
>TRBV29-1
CSVVFRSGTEAFF
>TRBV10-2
CASSDPRMPQHF
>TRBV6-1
CASRGTGDEQFF
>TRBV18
CASSPYQIQETQYF
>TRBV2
CASRASRDVGLQPQHF
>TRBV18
CASSPAGQGDEKLFF
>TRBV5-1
CASSLLGQGPGNTIYF
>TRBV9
CASSQGTGGDEQYF
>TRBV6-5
CASSYPYGYTF